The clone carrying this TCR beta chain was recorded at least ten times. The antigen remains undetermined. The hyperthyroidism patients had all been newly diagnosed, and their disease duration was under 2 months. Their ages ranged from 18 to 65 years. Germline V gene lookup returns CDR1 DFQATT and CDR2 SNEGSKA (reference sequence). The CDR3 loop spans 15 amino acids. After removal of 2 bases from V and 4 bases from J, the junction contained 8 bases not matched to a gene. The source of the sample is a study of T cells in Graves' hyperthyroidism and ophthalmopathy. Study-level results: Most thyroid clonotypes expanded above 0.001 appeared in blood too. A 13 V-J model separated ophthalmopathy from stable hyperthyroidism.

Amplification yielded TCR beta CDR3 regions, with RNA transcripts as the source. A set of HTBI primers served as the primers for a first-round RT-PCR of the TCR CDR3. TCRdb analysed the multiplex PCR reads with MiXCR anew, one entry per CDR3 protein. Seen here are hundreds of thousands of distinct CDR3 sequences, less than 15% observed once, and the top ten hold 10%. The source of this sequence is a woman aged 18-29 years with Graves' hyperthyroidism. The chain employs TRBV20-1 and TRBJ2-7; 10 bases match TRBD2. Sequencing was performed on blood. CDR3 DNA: TGCAGTGCTAGAATCCGGGCTAGCGGGAGATACGAGCAGTACTTC. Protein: CSARIRASGRYEQYF.